These 5 T cell receptor beta chains originate from one sample sequenced in a study of OX40 agonist ivuxolimab in advanced cancers. Sequenced by immunoSEQ multiplex PCR; TCRdb stores in-frame clones only, minus some. The data contain 70,000 or so clones, 84% of them singletons. The sample here was CD4+ or CD8+ T cells sorted from blood, taken in a trial of the OX40 agonist ivuxolimab. The receptors here all came from an adult with an advanced solid tumor such as melanoma, head and neck, liver or kidney cancer.

This clone was seen a few times. The chain links TRBV19 to TRBJ1-5; D is perhaps TRBD1 (5 bases). Between the trimmed V and J ends, which lost 4 bases and 6 bases, there was a span of 13 bases. Looked up from germline, CDR1 is LNHDA and CDR2 is SQIVND (reference sequence). The CDR3 runs 14 residues. The CDR3 reads CASSNGGHSQPQHF. The CDR3, as DNA: TGTGCCAGTAGTAATGGGGGTCACAGTCAGCCCCAGCATTTT.

V and J are TRBV18 and TRBJ1-2; D call uncertain. CDR3 length equals 12 residues. V was shortened by 0 bases and J by 6 bases, with 5 bases between the two germline ends. Germline CDR1 KGHSH, CDR2 LQKENI. This CDR3 reads CASSPPIDGYTF. CDR3 coding DNA: TGTGCCAGCTCACCACCAATAGATGGCTACACCTTC.

CDR3 residues: CASSLSGTGYTEAFF. The CDR3 DNA reads as TGTGCCAGCAGCCTTTCCGGGACAGGGTACACTGAAGCTTTCTTT. The chain uses TRBV7-8 and TRBJ1-1; 9 bases align to TRBD1. CDR1 is SGHVS and CDR2 is FQNEAQ in the germline V gene. With 5 bases clipped from V and 3 bases from J, the junction kept 7 bases outside the gene matches. This CDR3 comprises 15 residues.

The chain uses TRBV18 and TRBJ1-1, with D perhaps matching TRBD1 (6 bases). This CDR3 spans 13 amino acids. V was shortened by 5 bases and J by 1 base, with 8 bases between the two germline ends. CDR1 KGHSH and CDR2 LQKENI come from the germline V gene. The chain's CDR3 is CASSETGNTEAFF. CDR3 nucleotide sequence: TGTGCCAGCTCAGAGACAGGGAACACTGAAGCTTTCTTT.

This chain uses TRBV2 with TRBJ2-3; D may be TRBD1 or TRBD2 (6 bases each). Trimming took 5 bases from V and 3 from J, leaving 21 bases between them. This CDR3 comprises 17 residues. Germline-derived CDR1 and CDR2 are SNHLY and FYNNEI. CDR3 nucleotides: TGTGCCAGCAGTCGAGGGGCTAGGGGGGTGAGGACAGATACGCAGTATTTT. It translates to CASSRGARGVRTDTQYF.